Below are 12 T cell receptor beta chains sequenced from a single sample in a study of blood T cell repertoires in COVID-19. TCRdb's table, derived via immunoSEQ multiplex PCR, lists solely in-frame clones and lacks some. The table includes roughly 260,000 clones, 82% detected once. The specimen was peripheral blood. These receptors were collected from an older woman with acute or convalescent COVID-19.

The V and J genes are TRBV21-1 and TRBJ2-7; the table's D call, TRBD1, was not checked against the DNA. TRBV21-1 is recorded as a pseudogene. The CDR3 sequence is 19 residues long. CDR3: CASSKAIGRGQGGSYEQYF. Written as DNA, the CDR3 is TGTGCCAGCAGCAAAGCTATCGGTCGAGGGCAGGGGGGTTCCTACGAGCAGTACTTC.

This chain uses TRBV5-1 with TRBJ2-1; TRBD2 is a possible D gene (6 bases). CDR3 length: 15 residues. CDR1 and CDR2 (germline): SGHRS, YFSETQ. The V end lost 0 bases, the J end lost 4 bases, and 11 bases lay between the germline ends. CDR3 DNA sequence: TGCGCCAGCAGCTTGGCGGAGGGCGGGTACAATGAGCAGTTCTTC. This gives the protein CASSLAEGGYNEQFF.

This chain links TRBV19 with TRBJ1-1; 7 bases are a match to TRBD1. Per germline, CDR1 LNHDA and CDR2 SQIVND (reference sequence). The CDR3 is made up of 13 amino acids. Germline trimming cut 1 base from V and 8 bases from J; bases unmatched to any gene: 4. The CDR3: CASSIAEGAEAFF. In DNA form, the CDR3 reads TGTGCCAGTAGTATAGCGGAGGGGGCCGAAGCTTTCTTT.

The CDR3 DNA sequence: TGTGCCAGCAGCTCTGGACAGGGGGCTAGTGGCTACACCTTC. Its translation: CASSSGQGASGYTF. The chain carries TRBV3-1 (or the pseudogene TRBV3-2) and TRBJ1-2, with 11 bases matching TRBD1. J lost 7 bases, V lost 5 bases, and 6 bases had no gene match. This CDR3 is 14 amino acids long. The germline CDR1 and CDR2 sequences are LGHDT and YNNKEL (reference sequence).

This sequence joins TRBV19 and TRBJ1-1; 7 bases agree with TRBD1. Per the germline V gene, CDR1 is LNHDA and CDR2 is SQIVND (reference sequence). The CDR3 contains 13 residues. Trimming removed 8 bases from V and 7 bases from J; junction bases left unmatched: 10. CDR3 sequence (DNA): TGTGCCAGTGGTTTACTCAGGGGGATTGAAGCTTTCTTT. It codes for CASGLLRGIEAFF. Based on the CDR3 plus reference TRBV19 and TRBJ1-1, the full variable domain is DGGITQSPKYLFRKEGQNVTLSCEQNLNHDAMYWYRQDPGQGLRLIYYSQIVNDFQKGDIAEGYSVSREKKESFPLTVTSAQKNPTAFYLCASGLLRGIEAFFGQGTRLTVV.

This clone was seen a single time. This rearrangement joins TRBV28 to TRBJ1-2, with 9 positions matching TRBD1. The ends lost 5 bases at V and 4 bases at J; junction bases unmatched: 8. The length of the CDR3 is 15 residues. Per the germline V gene, CDR1 is MDHEN and CDR2 is SYDVKM. CDR3 residues: CASSIPTGGGYGYTF. Here the CDR3 DNA reads TGTGCCAGCAGTATACCGACAGGGGGGGGCTATGGCTACACCTTC.

This clone was observed at least ten times. The CDR3, as DNA: TGTGCCAGCAGCTCCGCCGGGGAGCTGTTTTTT. It translates to CASSSAGELFF. This sequence joins TRBV5-6 and TRBJ2-2; no clear D. The CDR3 runs 11 residues. The germline gives CDR1 SGHDT, CDR2 YYEEEE. Trimming cost V 3 bases and J 6 bases, with 3 bases left between them.

This clone was seen only a few times. The gene calls are TRBV5-1 and TRBJ1-1; 10 nucleotides match TRBD1. This CDR3 is built from 14 residues. Germline V CDR1 and CDR2: SGHRS, YFSETQ. Unmatched junction bases numbered 2, after V lost 3 bases and J lost 3 bases. In nucleotides, the CDR3 is TGCGCCAGCAGCTCGGACAGGGGGTACACTGAAGCTTTCTTT. Its protein is CASSSDRGYTEAFF.

The V gene is TRBV27, the J gene TRBJ1-2; TRBD1 matches 7 bases. The CDR3 covers 12 residues. Germline assignment: CDR1 MNHEY and CDR2 SMNVEV (reference sequence). Trimming removed 4 bases from V and 6 bases from J; junction bases left unmatched: 2. The CDR3 region has the DNA TGTGCCAGCAGTTCGACAGGGAATGGCTACACCTTC. Translated: CASSSTGNGYTF.

The rearrangement joins TRBV29-1 to TRBJ2-2; 7 bases agree with TRBD2. CDR1 SQVTM and CDR2 ANQGSEA come from the germline V gene. The CDR3 runs to 14 residues. J gave up 3 bases and V 4 bases, and 5 bases lay outside the gene matches. The DNA for the CDR3 is TGCAGCGTTGGGGGAGGGGATGACACCGGGGAGCTGTTTTTT. This encodes CSVGGGDDTGELFF.

The J gene is TRBJ2-1, the V gene TRBV9; D possibly corresponds to TRBD2 (5 bases). Germline CDR1 reads SGDLS; CDR2 reads YYNGEE. V lost 6 bases, J lost 5 bases, and 12 bases lay in between. The CDR3 is 13 amino acids. The DNA for the CDR3 is TGTGCCAGCACCCACACTAGTGACAATGAGCAGTTCTTC. Residues: CASTHTSDNEQFF.

The chain combines TRBV28 with TRBJ1-1, with 10 bases lining up with TRBD1. This CDR3 contains 14 residues. The germline CDR1 and CDR2 sequences are MDHEN and SYDVKM. Trimming removed 4 bases from V and 2 bases from J; junction bases left unmatched: 1. Here the CDR3 reads CASSSTGGNTEAFF. CDR3 nucleotides: TGTGCCAGCAGTTCGACAGGGGGCAACACTGAAGCTTTCTTT.